The 23 T cell receptor beta chains below all came from one sample that was sequenced in a study of spatial heterogeneity in lung cancer. One entry per CDR3 protein, called by TCRdb with MiXCR from the 5' RACE reads. This table holds around 60,000 distinct CDR3 sequences, 8.4% found once. Time point reported: sample taken at primary tumor resection. Whole RNA, isolated from tumor, nontumor lung or frozen PBMC, was sequenced without prior sorting. The specimen comprised PBMCs, sampled at surgery. These receptors all come from a female donor with early-stage non-small cell lung cancer.

The sample holds many counts of this clonotype. The CDR3 loop is CASSPGTGTDTQYF. Written as DNA, the CDR3 is TGTGCCAGCAGCCCGGGGACAGGCACAGATACGCAGTATTTT. This rearrangement joins TRBV3-1 to TRBJ2-3; the match to TRBD1 covers 7 bases. Germline CDR1 reads LGHDT; CDR2 reads YNNKEL (reference sequence). The V and J ends lost 4 bases and 1 base, in that order; junction bases with no gene match: 2. The CDR3 has 14 residues.

The J gene is TRBJ1-1, the V gene TRBV7-9; D is ambiguous. V dropped 1 base and J dropped 3 bases, with 9 bases sitting between them. The CDR3 is 14 amino acids. The V gene's germline CDR1 is SEHNR and CDR2 FQNEAQ (reference sequence). Here the CDR3 reads CASSLGSGHTEAFF. CDR3 sequence (DNA): TGTGCCAGCAGCTTAGGGAGCGGACACACTGAAGCTTTCTTT.

This clonotype was recorded at least ten times. This CDR3 reads CASSLGLAGGNNEQFF. CDR3 nucleotide sequence: TGTGCCAGCAGCTTAGGGCTAGCGGGGGGGAACAATGAGCAGTTCTTC. The chain uses TRBV7-2 and TRBJ2-1; 12 nucleotides match TRBD2. The CDR3 extends over 16 amino acids. CDR1 and CDR2 (germline): SGHTA, FQGNSA. V lost 1 base to trimming and J lost 5 bases; unmatched junction nucleotides: 3.

This clonotype was counted at least ten times. The chain has TRBV28 and TRBJ2-1, with D unresolved. Germline values: CDR1 MDHEN, CDR2 SYDVKM. The CDR3 length is 11 residues. The V gene lost 3 bases and the J gene lost 7 bases, with 4 bases spanning the gap. The CDR3 loop is CASSFKNEQFF. The CDR3, as DNA: TGTGCCAGCAGTTTTAAGAATGAGCAGTTCTTC.

This clonotype was picked up a small number of times. The chain is built from TRBV12-3 or TRBV12-4 and TRBJ1-1, with 7 bases aligning to TRBD1. The V segment lost 5 bases and the J segment 5 bases; nucleotides outside the gene matches: 8. CDR3 length: 14 residues. The CDR3 loop is CASSHSGGRTEAFF. The DNA of the CDR3 is TGTGCCAGCAGTCATTCAGGGGGGCGGACTGAAGCTTTCTTT.

V and J are TRBV20-1 and TRBJ1-2; 7 bases line up with TRBD1. V was pared by 4 bases and J by 3 bases, with 5 bases of the junction left unmatched. CDR3 length equals 13 residues. The germline CDR1 and CDR2 sequences are DFQATT and SNEGSKA (reference sequence). The CDR3 DNA reads TGCAGTGCTAACCCTACAGGGGACTATGGCTACACCTTC. Protein sequence: CSANPTGDYGYTF.

The V gene is TRBV11-2, the J gene TRBJ1-1; possible D gene TRBD1, 5 bases. The CDR3 is 13 amino acids. Germline values: CDR1 SGHAT, CDR2 FQNNGV. Trimming removed 2 bases from V and 8 bases from J, with 12 bases in between. In DNA, the CDR3 is TGTGCCAGCAGCTTAACAGGTTGGGGGGAAGCTTTCTTT. Translation gives CASSLTGWGEAFF.

This clonotype was seen more than once but under ten times. The V and J genes are TRBV5-6 and TRBJ1-4; a possible D gene is TRBD1 (5 bases). The CDR3 extends over 14 amino acids. The V gene's germline CDR1 is SGHDT and CDR2 YYEEEE. V lost 1 base and J lost 8, with 12 bases in between. For the CDR3, the DNA is TGTGCCAGCAGCTTGATAGGAACAGGCGAAAAACTGTTTTTT. Its protein product is CASSLIGTGEKLFF.

This clonotype was counted between two and nine times. This chain connects TRBV5-1 to TRBJ2-1; 7 nucleotides line up with TRBD2. The V and J ends lost 7 bases and 5 bases, in that order; junction bases with no gene match: 9. Per the germline V gene, CDR1 is SGHRS and CDR2 is YFSETQ. The length of the CDR3 is 14 residues. The chain's CDR3 is CASAPGGVDNEQFF. For the CDR3, the DNA is TGCGCCAGCGCTCCGGGAGGAGTGGACAATGAGCAGTTCTTC.

This clonotype was picked up one time. This chain joins TRBV20-1 and TRBJ2-3; D is undetermined. Per the germline V gene, CDR1 is DFQATT and CDR2 is SNEGSKA (reference sequence). V was shortened by 6 bases and J by 2 bases, with 12 bases between the two germline ends. The CDR3 length is 13 residues. The CDR3: CSANIDPTDTQYF. The CDR3 DNA is TGCAGTGCAAACATAGACCCCACAGATACGCAGTATTTT.

The chain employs TRBV25-1 and TRBJ1-1; TRBD1 agrees at 10 bases. Germline-derived CDR1 and CDR2 are MGHDK and SYGVNS. Germline trimming cut 5 bases from V and 1 base from J; bases unmatched to any gene: 4. CDR3 length equals 15 residues. CDR3 residues: CASSKTGGSNTEAFF. CDR3 sequence (DNA): TGTGCCAGCAGTAAGACAGGGGGCTCGAACACTGAAGCTTTCTTT.

This clonotype was seen a handful of times. The chain uses TRBV12-3 or TRBV12-4 and TRBJ2-2; tentative D call: TRBD1 (6 bases). V dropped 5 bases and J dropped 1 base, with 8 bases sitting between them. The CDR3 sequence is 14 residues long. CDR3: CASSPDRNTGELFF. CDR3 in DNA: TGTGCCAGCAGTCCGGACAGGAACACCGGGGAGCTGTTTTTT.

This clonotype was seen ten or more times. The chain couples TRBV27 to TRBJ2-5, with D maybe TRBD2 (5 bases). Per the germline V gene, CDR1 is MNHEY and CDR2 is SMNVEV (reference sequence). The V end lost 3 bases, the J end lost 4 bases, and 9 bases lay between the germline ends. The CDR3 sequence is 13 residues long. The CDR3 DNA reads as TGTGCCAGCAGTTTGGCTAGCCGAGAGACCCAGTACTTC. It translates to CASSLASRETQYF.

A few counts support this clonotype. The chain uses TRBV20-1 and TRBJ1-5; D is possibly TRBD1 (6 bases). CDR1 DFQATT and CDR2 SNEGSKA come from the germline V gene (reference sequence). The V gene lost 3 bases and the J gene lost 6 bases, with 12 bases spanning the gap. The CDR3 extends over 13 amino acids. The CDR3 is CSASQQGGQPQHF. DNA for the CDR3: TGCAGTGCTAGTCAACAGGGCGGTCAGCCCCAGCATTTT.

This clonotype was detected ten times or more. DNA for the CDR3: TGTGCCAGCAGTTCCGGACTAGCGGGGCACACAGATACGCAGTATTTT. It specifies CASSSGLAGHTDTQYF. This chain joins TRBV28 and TRBJ2-3, with 12 bases matching TRBD2. Losses at the gene ends were 4 bases for V and 2 bases for J; bases not matched to a gene: 4. This CDR3 is 16 amino acids long. Germline CDR1 MDHEN, CDR2 SYDVKM.

This clonotype was seen only a few times. This sequence joins TRBV5-1 and TRBJ2-1; 11 bases match TRBD2. Germline trimming cut 1 base from V and 1 base from J; bases unmatched to any gene: 4. From germline, CDR1 is SGHRS and CDR2 YFSETQ. The CDR3 is 17 amino acids. As DNA, the CDR3 is TGCGCCAGCAGCTTGTGGCTAGCGGGGGGTTCCTACAATGAGCAGTTCTTC. The encoded protein is CASSLWLAGGSYNEQFF.

The V gene is TRBV10-3, the J gene TRBJ1-1; TRBD1 agrees at 11 bases. This CDR3 is built from 16 residues. J lost 3 bases, V lost 6 bases, and 9 bases had no gene match. In germline, CDR1 is ENHRY, CDR2 SYGVKD. The CDR3, as DNA: TGTGCCATCAGCCTACTCGGACAGGGGGCGGACACTGAAGCTTTCTTT. The encoded protein is CAISLLGQGADTEAFF.

The genes are TRBV3-1 and TRBJ1-3, with D unresolved. This CDR3 has 16 residues. The germline V gene encodes CDR1 LGHDT and CDR2 YNNKEL (reference sequence). The V gene lost 5 bases and the J gene lost 2 bases, with 16 bases spanning the gap. In nucleotides, the CDR3 is TGTGCCAGCAGCAATTCCCACACAGAGCCTGGAAACACCATATATTTT. This gives the protein CASSNSHTEPGNTIYF.

This clonotype was counted ten times or more. The rearrangement joins TRBV7-2 to TRBJ2-5, with D unclear. V lost 1 base and J lost 2, with 11 bases in between. Germline V lookup: CDR1 SGHTA, CDR2 FQGNSA. The CDR3 sequence is 15 residues long. The CDR3, as DNA: TGTGCCAGCAGCTTAGGGAGCAGCGATCAAGAGACCCAGTACTTC. It codes for CASSLGSSDQETQYF.

The chain combines TRBV2 with TRBJ1-6; possibly TRBD1 for D (5 bases). The CDR3 consists of 16 residues. Germline values: CDR1 SNHLY, CDR2 FYNNEI. V gave up 4 bases and J gave up 4 bases, with 14 bases separating them. For the CDR3, the DNA is TGTGCCAGCAGTGTATGGGGGGGAGATTATAATTCACCCCTCCACTTT. This gives the protein CASSVWGGDYNSPLHF.

The table lists this clonotype with a few counts. The genes are TRBV5-1 and TRBJ2-7; 8 bases align to TRBD1. The germline gives CDR1 SGHRS, CDR2 YFSETQ. CDR3 length equals 14 residues. J was trimmed by 5 bases and V by 2 bases; bases with no gene match: 6. The CDR3 protein is CASSFWTGSNEQYF. CDR3 nucleotide sequence: TGCGCCAGCAGCTTCTGGACAGGGAGCAACGAGCAGTACTTC.

The sample holds a few counts of this clonotype. V usage is TRBV5-1 and J usage is TRBJ2-3; maybe TRBD1 (5 bases). In germline, CDR1 is SGHRS, CDR2 YFSETQ. The V gene lost 4 bases and the J gene lost 3 bases, with 9 bases spanning the gap. The CDR3 is 13 residues long. CDR3 residues: CASSRGVTDTQYF. DNA of the CDR3: TGCGCCAGCAGCAGGGGTGTGACAGATACGCAGTATTTT.

This clonotype appeared a few times. This sequence joins TRBV29-1 and TRBJ2-2; TRBD2 agrees at 8 bases. Germline assignment: CDR1 SQVTM and CDR2 ANQGSEA. This CDR3 has 15 amino acids. With 1 base clipped from V and 6 bases from J, the junction kept 7 bases outside the gene matches. The CDR3 coding sequence is TGCAGCGTTGAAGGGAGCGGGGGATCTCCCGGGGAGCTGTTTTTT. It codes for CSVEGSGGSPGELFF.